These 31 T cell receptor beta chains share one sample of origin, sequenced in a study of cytomegalovirus exposure and HLA in healthy donors. The PCR made use of 60 Vbeta and 13 Jbeta primers. Sequenced by immunoSEQ multiplex PCR; TCRdb stores in-frame clones only, minus some. The sample carries 100,000 to 120,000 clones, around 74% recorded once. Sample: PBMCs. Receptors originate from a man in his forties in good health and CMV-seronegative.

J is TRBJ2-1 and V is TRBV18; 10 bases align to TRBD2. Losses at the gene ends were 6 bases for V and 4 bases for J; bases not matched to a gene: 15. Germline CDR1 is KGHSH and CDR2 is LQKENI. This CDR3 contains 18 residues. The DNA of the CDR3 is TGTGCCAGCTCCCCCGGGACGGTGGGGACTAGCGCGTACAATGAGCAGTTCTTC. This translates into CASSPGTVGTSAYNEQFF.

The genes are TRBV5-1 and TRBJ1-2, with D perhaps matching TRBD1 (5 bases). CDR1 is SGHRS and CDR2 is YFSETQ in the germline V gene. The germline V and J ends were trimmed by 0 bases and 4 bases, with 13 bases remaining between them. The CDR3 is made up of 15 amino acids. The CDR3 DNA follows: TGCGCCAGCAGCTTGGCCGGAAGGGGCGTCTATGGCTACACCTTC. This translates into CASSLAGRGVYGYTF.

The chain links TRBV30 to TRBJ2-1; D possibly corresponds to TRBD2 (5 bases). Germline values: CDR1 GTSNPN, CDR2 SVGIG (reference sequence). Trimming shortened V by 0 bases and J by 6 bases, and 12 bases separated the two germline ends. This CDR3 region has 14 residues. The chain's CDR3 is CAWSVDSVFNEQFF. In nucleotides, the CDR3 is TGTGCCTGGAGTGTAGATAGCGTGTTCAATGAGCAGTTCTTC.

The table lists this clone with a few counts. This chain links TRBV19 with TRBJ1-5; 7 bases fit TRBD1. V lost 5 bases, J lost 16 bases, and 17 bases stayed unmatched. The germline V gene encodes CDR1 LNHDA and CDR2 SQIVND (reference sequence). The CDR3 runs 14 residues. The CDR3 reads CASSQGGEGPSAHF. As DNA, the CDR3 is TGTGCCAGTAGTCAAGGGGGCGAGGGGCCTTCGGCCCATTTT.

The J gene is TRBJ2-7, the V gene TRBV5-4; 9 nucleotides align to TRBD1. This CDR3 has 16 residues. Germline loops: CDR1 SGHNT, CDR2 YYREEE (reference sequence). V lost 0 bases to trimming and J lost 4 bases; unmatched junction nucleotides: 8. CDR3 protein: CASSLARGQGLYEQYF. CDR3 DNA sequence: TGTGCCAGCAGCTTGGCCAGGGGACAGGGTTTGTACGAGCAGTACTTC.

Remarks on this clone: Additional DNA sequences in this sample encode the identical CDR3. The chain carries TRBV4-1 and TRBJ1-6, with D possibly matching TRBD1 (6 bases). The V and J ends lost 1 base and 6 bases respectively, with 7 bases between them. Germline V gene sequence: CDR1 MGHRA, CDR2 YSYEKL. CDR3 length: 14 residues. The CDR3 region has the DNA TGCGCCAGCAGCCAAGTGACAGGTAATTCACCCCTCCACTTT. Translated: CASSQVTGNSPLHF.

V and J are TRBV9 and TRBJ2-1; D is undetermined. The CDR3 runs to 14 residues. Trimming removed 9 bases from V and 4 bases from J, with 17 bases in between. Germline V gene data show CDR1 as SGDLS and CDR2 as YYNGEE. Written as DNA, the CDR3 is TGTGCCACCTCTCTAGGATTGGAGTACAATGAGCAGTTCTTC. Translating it yields CATSLGLEYNEQFF.

The chain links TRBV27 to TRBJ2-1; 14 bases fit TRBD2. CDR3 size: 17 residues. Unmatched junction bases numbered 8, after V lost 6 bases and J lost 4 bases. The germline CDR1 and CDR2 sequences are MNHEY and SMNVEV (reference sequence). The CDR3 loop is CASRTGTSGSLYNEQFF. The DNA of the CDR3 is TGTGCCAGCAGAACTGGGACTAGCGGGAGCCTATACAATGAGCAGTTCTTC.

This chain uses TRBV7-6 with TRBJ2-3, with D hard to call. CDR1 and CDR2 (germline): SGHVS, FNYEAQ. The CDR3 is made up of 14 amino acids. Between the trimmed V and J ends, which lost 2 bases and 0 bases, there was a span of 6 bases. The CDR3: CASSLLSSTDTQYF. The CDR3 nucleotides are TGTGCCAGCAGCTTACTATCTAGCACAGATACGCAGTATTTT.

The genes are TRBV11-2 and TRBJ2-5, with TRBD2 matching 8 bases. CDR1 and CDR2 (germline): SGHAT, FQNNGV. The CDR3 has 17 residues. V shed 3 bases, J shed 5 bases, and the junction held 14 bases outside the gene matches. For the CDR3, the DNA is TGTGCCAGCAGCTTCGACACACTAGCGGCAGTGGCCGAGACCCAGTACTTC. Translated: CASSFDTLAAVAETQYF. The whole variable domain, remainder taken from reference TRBV11-2 and TRBJ2-5, is EAGVAQSPRYKIIEKRQSVAFWCNPISGHATLYWYQQILGQGPKLLIQFQNNGVVDDSQLPKDRFSAERLKGVDSTLKIQPAKLEDSAVYLCASSFDTLAAVAETQYFGPGTRLLVL.

This clone occurred a few times. The identical CDR3 is also encoded by other nucleotide sequences in the sample. The chain uses TRBV29-1 and TRBJ1-2; possible D gene TRBD1, 6 bases. The germline V gene encodes CDR1 SQVTM and CDR2 ANQGSEA. The CDR3 consists of 14 residues. Trimming removed 3 bases at V and 4 bases at J, with 15 bases between. The CDR3 protein is CSVDPTGPLYGYTF. The CDR3 bases are TGCAGCGTTGACCCTACAGGGCCGCTCTATGGCTACACCTTC.

The chain joins TRBV7-9 to TRBJ2-7, with a tentative D call TRBD1 (5 bases). Germline V lookup: CDR1 SEHNR, CDR2 FQNEAQ (reference sequence). V lost 4 bases, J lost 6 bases, and 16 bases lay in between. The CDR3 has 14 amino acids. Here the CDR3 DNA reads TGTGCCAGCAGCTCTTGGACACCAGCCGGCGAGCAGTACTTC. This sequence encodes CASSSWTPAGEQYF.

The chain links TRBV29-1 to TRBJ2-3; maybe TRBD2 (7 bases). Trimming shortened V by 5 bases and J by 5 bases, and 14 bases separated the two germline ends. Germline V gives CDR1 SQVTM, CDR2 ANQGSEA. The CDR3 totals 13 residues. The CDR3 loop reads CSVSTGGIDTQYF. The CDR3, as DNA: TGCAGCGTTTCTACGGGGGGCATAGATACGCAGTATTTT.

The V gene is TRBV7-6, the J gene TRBJ2-5; tentative D call: TRBD2 (6 bases). The J call could be wrong; TRBJ2-7 is a better fit for the DNA end. The CDR3 totals 17 residues. Germline V gives CDR1 SGHVS, CDR2 FNYEAQ. The CDR3 protein is CASSPNSDTSRTYEQYF. DNA of the CDR3: TGTGCCAGCAGCCCTAACTCCGACACTAGCCGAACCTACGAGCAGTACTTC.

The chain recombines TRBV19 with TRBJ1-2, with 11 nucleotides matching TRBD1. V gave up 6 bases and J gave up 4 bases; unmatched junction bases: 4. Germline CDR1 and CDR2: LNHDA and SQIVND (reference sequence). The CDR3 runs 14 residues. CDR3 nucleotide sequence: TGTGCCAGTAGGGACAGGGGGCCCTTCTATGGCTACACCTTC. Amino acid sequence: CASRDRGPFYGYTF.

The table lists this clone with a few counts. The rearrangement uses TRBV5-4 and TRBJ2-1, with D tentatively TRBD2 (5 bases). Trimming left V 0 bases short and J 9 bases short, with 7 bases between. CDR1 and CDR2 from the germline V gene are SGHNT and YYREEE (reference sequence). The CDR3 extends over 12 amino acids. The CDR3 region is CASSLEGAEQFF. CDR3 DNA: TGTGCCAGCAGCTTGGAGGGAGCTGAGCAGTTCTTC.

This clone was counted once. The chain carries TRBV7-2 and TRBJ2-2; D might be TRBD2 (6 bases). V was pared by 4 bases and J by 5 bases, with 20 bases between. This CDR3 has 17 amino acids. The germline gives CDR1 SGHTA, CDR2 FQGNSA. CDR3 region: CASSSRDWDRWTGELFF. In DNA form, the CDR3 reads TGTGCCAGCAGCTCCCGGGACTGGGATCGTTGGACCGGGGAGCTGTTTTTT. Full variable domain (rest looked up from reference TRBV7-2 and TRBJ2-2): GAGVSQSPSNKVTEKGKDVELRCDPISGHTALYWYRQSLGQGLEFLIYFQGNSAPDKSGLPSDRFSAERTGGSVSTLTIQRTQQEDSAVYLCASSSRDWDRWTGELFFGEGSRLTVL.

The CDR3 sequence: CASSLLVQADYGYTF. The CDR3 coding sequence is TGTGCCAGCAGTTTATTGGTCCAAGCCGACTATGGCTACACCTTC. V is TRBV28 and J is TRBJ1-2; D remains unclear. Germline V lookup: CDR1 MDHEN, CDR2 SYDVKM. This CDR3 comprises 15 residues. Trimming shortened V by 1 base and J by 3 bases, and 12 bases separated the two germline ends.

The rearrangement links TRBV2 to TRBJ2-3; D not certain. The V gene lost 3 bases and the J gene lost 7 bases, with 17 bases spanning the gap. Germline V CDR1 and CDR2: SNHLY, FYNNEI. The CDR3 runs 15 residues. In DNA form, the CDR3 reads TGTGCCAGCAGTGACGTCATGGCTAGAGCGAATACGCAGTATTTT. This gives the protein CASSDVMARANTQYF. Combining the CDR3 with reference TRBV2 and TRBJ2-3 gives the whole variable domain EPEVTQTPSHQVTQMGQEVILRCVPISNHLYFYWYRQILGQKVEFLVSFYNNEISEKSEIFDDQFSVERPDGSNFTLKIRSTKLEDSAMYFCASSDVMARANTQYFGPGTRLTVL.

The rearrangement uses TRBV5-1 and TRBJ2-2, with a weak D call TRBD2 (6 bases). There are 15 residues in the CDR3. Deletions cut 3 bases from V and 0 bases from J, with 9 bases between. Germline values: CDR1 SGHRS, CDR2 YFSETQ. The CDR3 DNA is TGCGCCAGCAGCTGGCGGGACGCGAACACCGGGGAGCTGTTTTTT. Protein product: CASSWRDANTGELFF.

The chain combines TRBV5-8 with TRBJ2-7; 9 bases agree with TRBD1. There are 13 residues in the CDR3. With V trimmed by 6 bases and J by 2 bases, 3 bases remained unmatched. From germline, CDR1 is SGHTS and CDR2 YDEGEE. In DNA, the CDR3 is TGTGCCAGCATCAGGACAGGGGCCTACGAGCAGTACTTC. Translation gives CASIRTGAYEQYF.

This chain links TRBV30 with TRBJ2-5, with 7 positions matching TRBD2. The end of the DNA is better explained by TRBJ2-7, so the J call may be wrong. The CDR3 runs 13 residues. Germline CDR1 GTSNPN, CDR2 SVGIG (reference sequence). This chain's CDR3 is CAWGRGDLYEQYF. The CDR3 DNA sequence: TGTGCCTGGGGCCGGGGGGACCTCTACGAGCAGTACTTC.

J is TRBJ2-1 and V is TRBV30; 9 positions match TRBD2. After removal of 8 bases from V and 5 bases from J, the junction contained 7 bases not matched to a gene. This CDR3 is 13 amino acids long. Per the germline V gene, CDR1 is GTSNPN and CDR2 is SVGIG (reference sequence). Written as DNA, the CDR3 is TGTGCCCGGCTGACTAGCGGCAACAATGAGCAGTTCTTC. Translating it yields CARLTSGNNEQFF.

The V and J genes are TRBV10-2 and TRBJ2-7, with 11 bases lining up with TRBD1. This CDR3 region has 14 residues. Trimming took 11 bases from V and 4 from J; bases not matched to a gene: 10. Germline V lookup: CDR1 WSHSY, CDR2 SAAADI. The CDR3 region has the DNA TGCGCCGGCGGAATGGGACAGGGGGATTACGAGCAGTACTTC. The encoded protein is CAGGMGQGDYEQYF.

This rearrangement joins TRBV7-2 to TRBJ2-7; the D gene is possibly TRBD2 (5 bases). Germline V gene sequence: CDR1 SGHTA, CDR2 FQGNSA. Trimming shortened V by 1 base and J by 0 bases, and 13 bases separated the two germline ends. This CDR3 region has 16 residues. The CDR3 nucleotides read TGTGCCAGCAGCTTAGTGGCGAGGGTGAGCTCCTACGAGCAGTACTTC. Protein product: CASSLVARVSSYEQYF.

The chain is built from TRBV5-5 and TRBJ2-7; possibly TRBD2 for D (5 bases). Germline assignment: CDR1 SGHKS and CDR2 YYEKEE (reference sequence). V dropped 0 bases and J dropped 5 bases, with 9 bases sitting between them. CDR3 size: 13 residues. Here the CDR3 reads CASSLVHGNEQYF. The CDR3 DNA reads as TGTGCCAGCAGCTTGGTACACGGGAACGAGCAGTACTTC.

The rearrangement links TRBV7-3 to TRBJ1-1, with 10 nucleotides matching TRBD1. CDR1 is SGHTA and CDR2 is FQGTGA in the germline V gene. The junction had 2 bases not matched to a gene; V was cut back by 2 bases and J by 2 bases. CDR3 length: 15 amino acids. The CDR3 DNA sequence: TGTGCCAGCAGCTTAGGGACAGGGGCAAACACTGAAGCTTTCTTT. Its protein product is CASSLGTGANTEAFF.

The chain is built from TRBV6-6 and TRBJ1-5; D gene unclear. The CDR3 is made up of 13 amino acids. V was pared by 6 bases and J by 7 bases, with 13 bases between. Per germline, CDR1 MNHNY and CDR2 SVGAGI (reference sequence). The CDR3 protein is CASSLPTGQPQHF. DNA of the CDR3: TGTGCCAGCAGCCTACCGACGGGGCAGCCCCAGCATTTT.

A few counts support this clone. The chain combines TRBV20-1 with TRBJ2-7; no firm D call. The CDR3 runs to 11 residues. Trimming removed 1 base at V and 4 bases at J, with 5 bases between. Looked up from germline, CDR1 is DFQATT and CDR2 is SNEGSKA (reference sequence). The CDR3, as DNA: TGCAGTGCTAGAGCCAGGTACGAGCAGTACTTC. This sequence encodes CSARARYEQYF.

The chain employs TRBV5-6 and TRBJ2-1; 7 bases match TRBD1. The CDR3 runs 16 residues. CDR1 and CDR2 (germline): SGHDT, YYEEEE. J was trimmed by 0 bases and V by 6 bases; bases with no gene match: 9. Here the CDR3 DNA reads TGTGCCAGCATCGAACGGTGGGACAGCTCCTACAATGAGCAGTTCTTC. Its protein is CASIERWDSSYNEQFF. Combining the CDR3 with reference TRBV5-6 and TRBJ2-1 gives the whole variable domain DAGVTQSPTHLIKTRGQQVTLRCSPKSGHDTVSWYQQALGQGPQFIFQYYEEEERQRGNFPDRFSGHQFPNYSSELNVNALLLGDSALYLCASIERWDSSYNEQFFGPGTRLTVL.

V usage is TRBV5-1 and J usage is TRBJ2-2, with a weak D call TRBD1 (6 bases). V gave up 0 bases and J gave up 2 bases, with 14 bases separating them. Per the germline V gene, CDR1 is SGHRS and CDR2 is YFSETQ. The length of the CDR3 is 17 residues. The CDR3 coding sequence is TGCGCCAGCAGCTTGGAAATCACAGGGAGAAACACCGGGGAGCTGTTTTTT. It is translated as CASSLEITGRNTGELFF.